This entry lists 11 T cell receptor beta chains sequenced from one sample in a study of T-cell reconstitution after alpha-beta-depleted transplantation in children. Unique molecular identifiers were incorporated into the prepared TCRbeta library. TCRdb used MiXCR to reprocess the PCR reads, holding one entry per CDR3 protein. Of 600,000 to 700,000 distinct CDR3 sequences listed, roughly 13% are singletons. This sample comprised PBMCs, obtained before TCRalphabeta/CD19-depleted stem cell transplant. These receptor sequences come from a girl aged 2 to 9 with congenital amegakaryocytic thrombocytopenia, due to receive a stem cell transplant.

This clonotype was seen a handful of times. The gene calls are TRBV7-9 and TRBJ1-1; 7 positions match TRBD1. Per germline, CDR1 SEHNR and CDR2 FQNEAQ (reference sequence). This CDR3 has 15 amino acids. The junction had 8 bases not matched to a gene; V was cut back by 5 bases and J by 2 bases. CDR3 protein: CASSPPGGPNTEAFF. CDR3 nucleotide sequence: TGTGCCAGCAGCCCTCCAGGGGGACCAAACACTGAAGCTTTCTTT.

This chain joins TRBV7-8 and TRBJ2-7, with D possibly matching TRBD2 (5 bases). The V end was cut by 2 bases, the J end by 3 bases, with 14 bases between. The germline V gene has CDR1 SGHVS and CDR2 FQNEAQ. The CDR3 runs to 15 residues. The CDR3 protein is CASSLFGERGYEQYF. CDR3 DNA: TGTGCCAGCAGCTTATTCGGGGAACGCGGCTACGAGCAGTACTTC.

This clonotype was recorded only once. Possible read error: a much larger clone is one base away. The CDR3 does not close with the conserved phenylalanine or tryptophan, likely indicating a read error. The rearrangement uses TRBV4-1 and TRBJ1-2; 10 bases fit TRBD1. The germline CDR1 and CDR2 sequences are MGHRA and YSYEKL. The ends lost 5 bases at V and 4 bases at J; junction bases unmatched: 10. The CDR3 sequence is 16 residues long. CDR3 nucleotide sequence: TGCGCCAGCAGCTCCCGGGACAGGGGATTATCCTATGGCTACACCGTC. Its protein is CASSSRDRGLSYGYTV.

The chain recombines TRBV4-2 with TRBJ2-1; no clear D gene. There are 15 residues in the CDR3. Germline V gene lookup returns CDR1 LGHNA and CDR2 YNFKEQ. V shed 0 bases and J shed 8 bases, with 14 bases lying between them. CDR3 region: CASSQEWLDRDEQFF. The CDR3 coding sequence is TGTGCCAGCAGCCAAGAATGGCTGGACCGGGATGAGCAGTTCTTC.

This clonotype appeared a few times. The chain uses TRBV12-3 or TRBV12-4 and TRBJ2-4; TRBD2 agrees at 9 bases. This CDR3 contains 16 residues. The J segment lost 2 bases and the V segment lost 4 bases, leaving 6 bases of the junction unmatched. The CDR3 DNA is TGTGCCAGCAGTTCAACTAGCGGGCTTACCAAAAACATTCAGTACTTC. It codes for CASSSTSGLTKNIQYF.

The gene calls are TRBV7-9 and TRBJ2-2, with 9 positions matching TRBD2. The CDR3 is 15 amino acids. Germline trimming cut 3 bases from V and 6 bases from J; bases unmatched to any gene: 5. Germline CDR1 and CDR2: SEHNR and FQNEAQ (reference sequence). The CDR3 is CASSLGTSLAGELFF. The DNA of the CDR3 is TGTGCCAGCAGCTTGGGGACTAGCCTCGCCGGGGAGCTGTTTTTT.

The genes are TRBV6-1 and TRBJ2-7; D unresolved. V was trimmed by 6 bases and J by 2 bases, leaving 11 bases between them. CDR1 MNHNS and CDR2 SASEGT come from the germline V gene. The CDR3 loop spans 13 amino acids. The CDR3 DNA follows: TGTGCCAGCAGGATGGGGAATACCTACGAGCAGTACTTC. Translating it yields CASRMGNTYEQYF.

The V call is TRBV5-1, the J call TRBJ2-1, with 8 bases that match TRBD1. V dropped 6 bases and J dropped 0; count of bases not matched to a gene: 8. Germline V gives CDR1 SGHRS, CDR2 YFSETQ. The CDR3 contains 16 residues. CDR3 nucleotide sequence: TGCGCCAGCAATCAGGGGGCGGGCAGCTCCTACAATGAGCAGTTCTTC. Its translation is CASNQGAGSSYNEQFF.

The V and J genes are TRBV5-6 and TRBJ2-7; TRBD2 might be the D (5 bases). CDR3 size: 16 residues. CDR1 is SGHDT and CDR2 is YYEEEE in the germline V gene. The V and J ends lost 2 bases and 2 bases respectively, with 17 bases between them. The chain's CDR3 is CASSFREGPLPYEQYF. The CDR3 nucleotides read TGTGCCAGCAGCTTTAGAGAGGGTCCTCTACCCTACGAGCAGTACTTC.

Notes on this clonotype: This sequence may be a read error, since a much larger clone differs from it by one base. The chain uses TRBV2 and TRBJ2-1; 9 nucleotides agree with TRBD2. The V gene's germline CDR1 is SNHLY and CDR2 FYNNEI. The CDR3 sequence is 13 residues long. The CDR3 reads CGNGTSSGNEQFF. CDR3 DNA: TGTGGCAACGGGACTAGCAGTGGTAATGAGCAGTTCTTC.

The CDR3 region is CASRSSAFGPQGGDEQFF. The CDR3 DNA sequence: TGCGCCAGCAGGTCTAGTGCATTCGGCCCTCAGGGTGGCGATGAGCAGTTCTTC. This sequence joins TRBV5-1 and TRBJ2-1; the D gene is possibly TRBD1 (5 bases). This CDR3 spans 18 amino acids. V was cut by 5 bases and J by 8 bases, with 29 bases left in between. Germline V lookup: CDR1 SGHRS, CDR2 YFSETQ.